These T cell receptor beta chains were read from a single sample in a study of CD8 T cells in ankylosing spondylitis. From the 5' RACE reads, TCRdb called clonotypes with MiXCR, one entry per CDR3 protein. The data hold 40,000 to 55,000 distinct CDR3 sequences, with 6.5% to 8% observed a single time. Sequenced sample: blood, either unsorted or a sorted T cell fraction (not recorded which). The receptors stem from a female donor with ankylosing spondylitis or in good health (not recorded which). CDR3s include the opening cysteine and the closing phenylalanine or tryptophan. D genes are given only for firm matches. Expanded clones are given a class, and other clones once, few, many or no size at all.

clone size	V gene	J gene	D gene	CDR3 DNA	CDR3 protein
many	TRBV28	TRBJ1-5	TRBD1	TGTGCCAGCCACGGACAGGGCCGCAATCAGCCCCAGCATTTT	CASHGQGRNQPQHF
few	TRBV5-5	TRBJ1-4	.	TGTGCCAGCACCTTAGCTTGGCCTGCGGGGCGATCTAATGAAAAACTGTTTTTT	CASTLAWPAGRSNEKLFF
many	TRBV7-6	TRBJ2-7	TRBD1	TGTGCCAGCAGCTTAGAGAGGACAGGTCTCGCCTACGAGCAGTACTTC	CASSLERTGLAYEQYF
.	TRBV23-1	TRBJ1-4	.	TGCGCCAGCAGTCAATGGCGTTATGAAAAACTGTTTTTT	CASSQWRYEKLFF
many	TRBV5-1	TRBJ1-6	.	TGCGCCAGCAGCCGTTCCGGGACGGATAATTCACCCCTCCACTTT	CASSRSGTDNSPLHF
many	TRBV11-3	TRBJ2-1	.	TGTGCCAGCAGCTTATCAGCAGGGAAGGATGAGCAGTTCTTC	CASSLSAGKDEQFF
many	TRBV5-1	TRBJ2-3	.	TGCGCCAGCAGCGCTCGTGGGCAGTCATCCAGCACAGATACGCAGTATTTT	CASSARGQSSSTDTQYF
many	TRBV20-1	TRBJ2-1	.	TGCAGTGCTAGAGATCTAGGGGAATCCTACAATGAGCAGTTCTTC	CSARDLGESYNEQFF
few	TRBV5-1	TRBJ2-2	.	TGCGCCAGCAGCAGAGGCTCATCGAACACCGGGGAGCTGTTTTTT	CASSRGSSNTGELFF
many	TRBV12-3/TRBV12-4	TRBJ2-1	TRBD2	TGTGCCAGCAGGGCGACCGGGACTAGCGGTTACAATGAGCAGTTCTTC	CASRATGTSGYNEQFF
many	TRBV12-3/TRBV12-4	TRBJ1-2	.	TGTGCCAGCACCCATTTGGTTCAATCTAACTATGGCTACACCTTC	CASTHLVQSNYGYTF
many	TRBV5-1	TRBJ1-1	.	TGCGCCAGCAGCTTCCTTACAGGACCGGAGACTGAAGCTTTCTTT	CASSFLTGPETEAFF